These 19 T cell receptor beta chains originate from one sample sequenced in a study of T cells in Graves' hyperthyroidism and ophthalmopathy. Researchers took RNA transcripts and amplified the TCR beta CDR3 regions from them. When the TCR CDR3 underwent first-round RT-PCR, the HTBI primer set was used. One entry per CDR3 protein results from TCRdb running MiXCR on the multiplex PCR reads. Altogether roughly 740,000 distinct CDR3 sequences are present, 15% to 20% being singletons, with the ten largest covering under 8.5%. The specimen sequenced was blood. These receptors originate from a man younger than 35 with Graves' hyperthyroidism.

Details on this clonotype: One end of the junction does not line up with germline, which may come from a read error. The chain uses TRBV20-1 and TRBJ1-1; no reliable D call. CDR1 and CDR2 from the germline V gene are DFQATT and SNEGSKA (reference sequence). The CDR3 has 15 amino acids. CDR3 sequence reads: CCARAAGSLNTEAFF. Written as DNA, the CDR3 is TGCTGTGCTAGGGCCGCCGGATCCTTGAACACTGAAGCTTTCTTT.

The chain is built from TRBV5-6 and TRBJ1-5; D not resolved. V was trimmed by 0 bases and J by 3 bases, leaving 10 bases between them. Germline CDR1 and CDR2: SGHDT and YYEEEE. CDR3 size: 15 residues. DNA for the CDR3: TGTGCCAGCAGCTTGGCTGGGCGGTACAATCAGCCCCAGCATTTT. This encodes CASSLAGRYNQPQHF.

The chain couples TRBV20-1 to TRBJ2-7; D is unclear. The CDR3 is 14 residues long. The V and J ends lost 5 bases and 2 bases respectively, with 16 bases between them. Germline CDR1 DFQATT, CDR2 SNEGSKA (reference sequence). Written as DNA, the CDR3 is TGCAGTGCTCACAGAGACCTAGGAGCCTACGAGCAGTACTTC. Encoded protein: CSAHRDLGAYEQYF.

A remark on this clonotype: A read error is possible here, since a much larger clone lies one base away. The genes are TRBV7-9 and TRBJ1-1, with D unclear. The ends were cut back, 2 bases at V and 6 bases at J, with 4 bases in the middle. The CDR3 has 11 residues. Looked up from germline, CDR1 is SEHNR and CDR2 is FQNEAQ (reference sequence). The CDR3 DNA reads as TGTGCCAGCAGCTTAAAGGCTGAAGCTTTCTTT. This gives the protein CASSLKAEAFF.

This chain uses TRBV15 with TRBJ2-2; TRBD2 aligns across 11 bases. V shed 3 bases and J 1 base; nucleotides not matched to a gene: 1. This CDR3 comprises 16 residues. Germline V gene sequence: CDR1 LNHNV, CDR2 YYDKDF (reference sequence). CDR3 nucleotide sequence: TGTGCCACCAGCAGTACTAGCGGGAGGAACACCGGGGAGCTGTTTTTT. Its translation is CATSSTSGRNTGELFF.

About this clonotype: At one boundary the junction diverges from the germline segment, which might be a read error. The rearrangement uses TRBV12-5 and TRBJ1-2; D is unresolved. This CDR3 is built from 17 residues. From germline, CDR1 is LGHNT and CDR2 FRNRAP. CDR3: CASGLVPPISLNYSYTF. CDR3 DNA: TGTGCTAGTGGTTTGGTACCGCCAATAAGTCTAAACTATAGCTACACCTTC.

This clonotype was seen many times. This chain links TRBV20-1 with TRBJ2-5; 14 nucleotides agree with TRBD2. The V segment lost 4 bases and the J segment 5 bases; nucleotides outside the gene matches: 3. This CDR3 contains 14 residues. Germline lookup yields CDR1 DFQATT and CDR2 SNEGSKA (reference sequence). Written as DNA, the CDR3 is TGCAGTGCTATTAGGACTAGCGGGAGGGAGACCCAGTACTTC. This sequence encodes CSAIRTSGRETQYF.

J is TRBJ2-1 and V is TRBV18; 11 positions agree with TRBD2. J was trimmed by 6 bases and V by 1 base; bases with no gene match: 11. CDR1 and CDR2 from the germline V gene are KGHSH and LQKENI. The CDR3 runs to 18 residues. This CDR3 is CASSPRLSGRAEINEQFF. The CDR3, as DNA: TGTGCCAGCTCACCACGTCTTAGCGGGAGGGCGGAGATCAATGAGCAGTTCTTC.

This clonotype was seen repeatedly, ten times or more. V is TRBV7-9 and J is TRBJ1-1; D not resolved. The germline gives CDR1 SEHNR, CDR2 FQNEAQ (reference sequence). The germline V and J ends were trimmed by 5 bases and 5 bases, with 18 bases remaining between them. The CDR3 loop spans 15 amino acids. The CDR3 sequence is CASSPFRSYGTEAFF. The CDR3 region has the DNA TGTGCCAGCAGCCCTTTTCGAAGCTATGGAACTGAAGCTTTCTTT.

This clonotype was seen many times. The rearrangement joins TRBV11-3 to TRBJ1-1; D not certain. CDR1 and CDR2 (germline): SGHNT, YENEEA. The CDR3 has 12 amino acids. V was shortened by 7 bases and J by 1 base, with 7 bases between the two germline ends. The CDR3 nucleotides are TGTGCCAGCAAGACAAGGAACACTGAAGCTTTCTTT. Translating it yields CASKTRNTEAFF.

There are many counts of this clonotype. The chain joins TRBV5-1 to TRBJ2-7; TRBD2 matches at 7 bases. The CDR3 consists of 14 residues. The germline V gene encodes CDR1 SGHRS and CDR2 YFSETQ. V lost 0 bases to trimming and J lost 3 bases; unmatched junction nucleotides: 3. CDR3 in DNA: TGCGCCAGCAGCTTGGAGACTAGCTTCTACGAGCAGTACTTC. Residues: CASSLETSFYEQYF.

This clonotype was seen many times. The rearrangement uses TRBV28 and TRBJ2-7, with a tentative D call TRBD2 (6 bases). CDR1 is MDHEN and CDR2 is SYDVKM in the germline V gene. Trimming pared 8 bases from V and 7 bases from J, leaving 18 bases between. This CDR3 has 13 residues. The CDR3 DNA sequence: TGTGCCAGCCACGAAGCTCGGGAGAAGGAGCAGTACTTC. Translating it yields CASHEAREKEQYF.

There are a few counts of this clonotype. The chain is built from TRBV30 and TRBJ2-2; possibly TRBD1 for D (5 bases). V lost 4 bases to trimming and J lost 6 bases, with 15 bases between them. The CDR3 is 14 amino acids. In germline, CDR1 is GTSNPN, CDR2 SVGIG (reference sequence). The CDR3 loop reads CAWTRDLVPGELFF. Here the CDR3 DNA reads TGTGCCTGGACCAGGGATTTGGTGCCCGGGGAGCTGTTTTTT.

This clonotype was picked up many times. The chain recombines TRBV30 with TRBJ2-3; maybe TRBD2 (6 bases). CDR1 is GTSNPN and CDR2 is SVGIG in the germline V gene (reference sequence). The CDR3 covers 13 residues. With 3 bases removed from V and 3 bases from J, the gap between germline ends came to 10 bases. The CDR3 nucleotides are TGTGCCTGGAGCTGGCTAGCGACAGATACGCAGTATTTT. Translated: CAWSWLATDTQYF.

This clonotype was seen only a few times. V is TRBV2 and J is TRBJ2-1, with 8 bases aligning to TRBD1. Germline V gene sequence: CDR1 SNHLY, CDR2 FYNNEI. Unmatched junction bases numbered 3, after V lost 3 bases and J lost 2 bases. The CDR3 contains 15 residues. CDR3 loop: CASSDTGGPYNEQFF. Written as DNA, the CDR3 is TGTGCCAGCAGTGATACAGGGGGGCCCTACAATGAGCAGTTCTTC.

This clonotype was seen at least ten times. CDR3: CASSYPTRGTSGYEQYF. CDR3 coding DNA: TGTGCCAGCAGTTACCCGACTCGCGGGACTAGCGGTTACGAGCAGTACTTC. J is TRBJ2-7 and V is TRBV6-2 or TRBV6-3; TRBD2 aligns across 11 bases. Losses at the gene ends were 2 bases for V and 4 bases for J; bases not matched to a gene: 10. Germline V gene sequence: CDR1 MNHEY, CDR2 SVGEGT. This CDR3 region has 17 residues.

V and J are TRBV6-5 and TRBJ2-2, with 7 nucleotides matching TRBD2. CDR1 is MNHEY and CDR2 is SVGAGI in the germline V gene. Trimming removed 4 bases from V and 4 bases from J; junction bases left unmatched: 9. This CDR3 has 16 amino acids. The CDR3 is CASSSLAGVATGELFF. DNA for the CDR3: TGTGCCAGCAGTTCTCTTGCGGGAGTTGCCACCGGGGAGCTGTTTTTT.

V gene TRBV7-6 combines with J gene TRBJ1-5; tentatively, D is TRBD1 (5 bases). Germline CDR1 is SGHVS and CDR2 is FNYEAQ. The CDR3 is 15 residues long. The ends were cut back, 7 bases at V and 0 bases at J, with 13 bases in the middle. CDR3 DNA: TGTGCCAGCACCCTCTCGGGGGGTAGCAATCAGCCCCAGCATTTT. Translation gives CASTLSGGSNQPQHF. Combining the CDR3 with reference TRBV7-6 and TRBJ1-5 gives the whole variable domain GAGVSQSPRYKVTKRGQDVALRCDPISGHVSLYWYRQALGQGPEFLTYFNYEAQQDKSGLPNDRFSAERPEGSISTLTIQRTEQRDSAMYRCASTLSGGSNQPQHFGDGTRLSIL.

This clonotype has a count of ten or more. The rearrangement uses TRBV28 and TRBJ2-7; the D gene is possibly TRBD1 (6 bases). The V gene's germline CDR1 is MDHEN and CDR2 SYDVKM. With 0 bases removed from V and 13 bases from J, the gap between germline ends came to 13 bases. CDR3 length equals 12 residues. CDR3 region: CASSLWVQGTYF. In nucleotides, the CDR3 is TGTGCCAGCAGTTTATGGGTACAGGGAACCTACTTC. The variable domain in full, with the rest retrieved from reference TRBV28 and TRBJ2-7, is DVKVTQSSRYLVKRTGEKVFLECVQDMDHENMFWYRQDPGLGLRLIYFSYDVKMKEKGDIPEGYSVSREKKERFSLILESASTNQTSMYLCASSLWVQGTYFGPGTRLTVT.